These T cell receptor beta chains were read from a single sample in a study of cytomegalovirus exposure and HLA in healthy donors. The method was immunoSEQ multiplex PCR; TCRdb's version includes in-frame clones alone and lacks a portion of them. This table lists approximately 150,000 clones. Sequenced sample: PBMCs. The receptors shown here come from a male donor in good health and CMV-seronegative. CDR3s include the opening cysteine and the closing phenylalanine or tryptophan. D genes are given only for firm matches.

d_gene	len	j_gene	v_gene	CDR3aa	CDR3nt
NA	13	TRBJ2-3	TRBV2	CASSDGSADTQYF	TGTGCCAGCAGTGATGGGAGCGCAGATACGCAGTATTTT
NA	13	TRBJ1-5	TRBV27	CASSLGGGQPQHF	TGTGCCAGCAGTTTAGGGGGGGGTCAGCCCCAGCATTTT
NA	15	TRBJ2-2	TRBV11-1	CASSPRGLNTGELFF	TGTGCCAGCAGCCCTAGAGGGTTGAACACCGGGGAGCTGTTTTTT
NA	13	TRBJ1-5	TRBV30	CAWSPQGNQPQHF	TGTGCCTGGAGTCCCCAGGGGAATCAGCCCCAGCATTTT
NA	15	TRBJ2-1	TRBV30	CAWSAASSPYNEQFF	TGTGCCTGGAGTGCCGCTAGCTCTCCGTACAATGAGCAGTTCTTC
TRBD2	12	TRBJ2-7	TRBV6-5	CASSYGEGEQYF	TGTGCCAGCAGTTATGGGGAGGGCGAGCAGTACTTC
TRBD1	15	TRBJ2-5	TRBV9	CASSPGQFVMETQYF	TGTGCCAGCAGCCCGGGACAGTTTGTCATGGAGACCCAGTACTTC
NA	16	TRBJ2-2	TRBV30	CAWSVSRASNTGELFF	TGTGCCTGGAGTGTAAGCAGGGCATCGAACACCGGGGAGCTGTTTTTT
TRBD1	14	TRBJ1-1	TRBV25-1	CASTPDRTNTEAFF	TGTGCCAGCACTCCGGACAGGACGAACACTGAAGCTTTCTTT
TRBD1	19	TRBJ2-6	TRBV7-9	CASSRLDRGLFAGANVLTF	TGTGCCAGCAGCCGGCTCGACAGGGGGCTGTTTGCTGGGGCCAACGTCCTGACTTTC
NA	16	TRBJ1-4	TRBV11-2	CASSFSTGSRHEKLFF	TGTGCCAGCAGCTTTTCTACCGGGTCTCGGCATGAAAAACTGTTTTTT
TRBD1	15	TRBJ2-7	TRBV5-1	CASSWEDRGGYEQYF	TGCGCCAGCAGCTGGGAAGACAGGGGTGGTTACGAGCAGTACTTC
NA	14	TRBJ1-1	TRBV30	CACWAGLPVTEAFF	TGTGCCTGCTGGGCCGGACTCCCGGTCACTGAAGCTTTCTTT
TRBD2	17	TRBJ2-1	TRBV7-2	CASSLFPGTSRYNEQFF	TGTGCCAGCAGCCTTTTCCCCGGGACTAGCAGATACAATGAGCAGTTCTTC
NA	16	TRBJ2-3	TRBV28	CASSQTAGYSTDTQYF	TGTGCCAGCAGTCAAACCGCAGGGTACAGCACAGATACGCAGTATTTT
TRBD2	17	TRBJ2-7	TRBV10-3	CAISEGGELAGSYEQYF	TGTGCCATCAGTGAAGGGGGGGAACTAGCGGGGTCCTACGAGCAGTACTTC
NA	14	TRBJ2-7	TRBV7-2	CASSLAGGNYEQYF	TGTGCCAGCAGCTTAGCGGGCGGGAACTACGAGCAGTACTTC
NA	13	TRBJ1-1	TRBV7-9	CASSHLLRGEAFF	TGTGCCAGCAGCCACTTACTTAGAGGTGAAGCTTTCTTT
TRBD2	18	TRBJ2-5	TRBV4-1	CASSQGYSGPFKDETQYF	TGCGCCAGCAGCCAAGGGTATAGCGGGCCCTTTAAGGATGAGACCCAGTACTTC
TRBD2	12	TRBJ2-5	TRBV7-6	CASSLGGRAQYF	TGTGCCAGCAGCTTAGGGGGGAGGGCCCAGTACTTC
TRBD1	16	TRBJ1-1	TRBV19	CASYRGSRLTNTEAFF	TGTGCCAGTTACAGGGGGTCTAGACTGACGAACACTGAAGCTTTCTTT
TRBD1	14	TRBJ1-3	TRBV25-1	CASSVTGAGNTIYF	TGTGCCAGCAGTGTTACAGGGGCCGGAAACACCATATATTTT
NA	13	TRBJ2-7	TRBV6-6	CASSYRTGYEQYF	TGTGCCAGCAGTTATCGGACGGGATACGAGCAGTACTTC
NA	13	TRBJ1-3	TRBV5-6	CASSHLSGSTIYF	TGTGCCAGCAGCCATCTGAGCGGGAGCACCATATATTTT
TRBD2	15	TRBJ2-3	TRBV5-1	CASSSGTSGEDTQYF	TGCGCCAGCAGCTCTGGGACTAGCGGGGAAGATACGCAGTATTTT
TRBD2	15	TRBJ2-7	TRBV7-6	CASSDTTSGSYEQYF	TGTGCCAGCAGCGACACCACTAGCGGGTCCTACGAGCAGTACTTC
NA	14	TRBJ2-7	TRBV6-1	CASTGPGGVYEQYF	TGTGCCAGCACCGGGCCGGGGGGCGTCTACGAGCAGTACTTC
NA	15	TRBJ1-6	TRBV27	CASSPLSTSGSPLHF	TGTGCCAGCAGTCCCCTATCAACTTCGGGTTCACCCCTCCACTTT
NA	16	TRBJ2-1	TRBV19	CASSLGPRLLYNEQFF	TGTGCCAGTTCACTGGGTCCACGACTTCTATACAATGAGCAGTTCTTC
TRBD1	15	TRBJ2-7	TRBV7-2	CASSLAGDSFYEQYF	TGTGCCAGCAGCTTAGCTGGGGACAGCTTTTACGAGCAGTACTTC
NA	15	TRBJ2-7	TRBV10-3	CAISDPGILSYEQYF	TGTGCCATCAGTGATCCCGGGATCTTGTCCTACGAGCAGTACTTC
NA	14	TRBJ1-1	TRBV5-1	CASSYGTLNTEAFF	TGCGCCAGCAGCTACGGGACACTGAACACTGAAGCTTTCTTT
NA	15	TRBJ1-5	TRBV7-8	CASSPFEGWTQPQHF	TGTGCCAGCAGCCCCTTTGAGGGTTGGACTCAGCCCCAGCATTTT
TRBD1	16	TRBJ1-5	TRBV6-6	CASSYSGTGVGQPQHF	TGTGCCAGCAGTTACTCTGGGACAGGGGTGGGTCAGCCCCAGCATTTT
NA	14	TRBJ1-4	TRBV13	CASSLKGNGEKLFF	TGTGCCAGCAGCTTAAAGGGGAACGGGGAAAAACTGTTTTTT
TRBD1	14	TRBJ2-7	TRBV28	CASSRTGTGYEQYF	TGTGCCAGCAGTCGAACCGGGACAGGGTACGAGCAGTACTTC
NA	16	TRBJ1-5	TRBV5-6	CASSLGYRGSNQPQHF	TGTGCCAGCAGCTTGGGTTATAGGGGGAGCAATCAGCCCCAGCATTTT
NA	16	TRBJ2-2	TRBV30	CAWSVLGGMNTGELFF	TGTGCCTGGAGTGTACTAGGCGGGATGAACACCGGGGAGCTGTTTTTT
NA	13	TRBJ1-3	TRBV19	CASAPSSGNTIYF	TGTGCCAGTGCCCCTAGCTCTGGAAACACCATATATTTT
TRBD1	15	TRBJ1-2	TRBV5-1	CASSLPGQGAEGYTF	TGCGCCAGCAGCCTCCCGGGACAGGGGGCTGAGGGCTACACCTTC
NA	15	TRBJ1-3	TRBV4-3	CASSQGWLSGNTIYF	TGCGCCAGCAGCCAAGGATGGCTCTCTGGAAACACCATATATTTT
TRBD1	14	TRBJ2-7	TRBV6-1	CASSVGDRDYEQYF	TGTGCCAGCAGTGTCGGAGACAGGGACTACGAGCAGTACTTC
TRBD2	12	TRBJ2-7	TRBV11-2	CASSAGTSRGYF	TGTGCCAGCAGCGCCGGGACTAGCCGGGGGTACTTC
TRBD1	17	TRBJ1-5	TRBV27	CASSPGQPPQINQPQHF	TGTGCCAGCAGTCCGGGACAGCCCCCCCAAATCAATCAGCCCCAGCATTTT
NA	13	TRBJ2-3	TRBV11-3	CASSSPGLPTQYF	TGTGCCAGCAGCTCTCCAGGGTTACCTACGCAGTATTTT
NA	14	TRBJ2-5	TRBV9	CASSVGRLEETQYF	TGTGCCAGCAGCGTTGGGCGCCTCGAGGAGACCCAGTACTTC